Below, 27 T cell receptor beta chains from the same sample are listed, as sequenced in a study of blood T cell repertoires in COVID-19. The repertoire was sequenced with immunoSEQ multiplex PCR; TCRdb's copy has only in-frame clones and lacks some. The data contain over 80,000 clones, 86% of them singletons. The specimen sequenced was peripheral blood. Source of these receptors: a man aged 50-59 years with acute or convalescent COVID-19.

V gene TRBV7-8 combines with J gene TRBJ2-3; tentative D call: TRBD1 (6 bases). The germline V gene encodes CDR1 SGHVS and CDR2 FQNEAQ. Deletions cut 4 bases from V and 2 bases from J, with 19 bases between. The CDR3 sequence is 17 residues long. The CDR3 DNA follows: TGTGCCAGCAGCTCCAATGCAGGGGCCGGGAACACAGATACGCAGTATTTT. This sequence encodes CASSSNAGAGNTDTQYF.

CDR3 in amino acids: CASSRLGGRARNEQFF. The CDR3 DNA is TGTGCCAGCAGCCGCCTGGGCGGGAGGGCCAGGAATGAGCAGTTCTTC. V usage is TRBV5-4 and J usage is TRBJ2-1, with TRBD2 matching 9 bases. Trimming cost V 4 bases and J 7 bases; bases outside gene matches: 12. This CDR3 contains 16 residues. Per germline, CDR1 SGHNT and CDR2 YYREEE (reference sequence).

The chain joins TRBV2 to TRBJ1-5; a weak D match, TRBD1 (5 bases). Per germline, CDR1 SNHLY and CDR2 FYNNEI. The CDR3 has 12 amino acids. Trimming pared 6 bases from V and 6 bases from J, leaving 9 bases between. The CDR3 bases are TGTGCCAGCAGGAGGGGAGGTCAGCCCCAGCATTTT. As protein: CASRRGGQPQHF.

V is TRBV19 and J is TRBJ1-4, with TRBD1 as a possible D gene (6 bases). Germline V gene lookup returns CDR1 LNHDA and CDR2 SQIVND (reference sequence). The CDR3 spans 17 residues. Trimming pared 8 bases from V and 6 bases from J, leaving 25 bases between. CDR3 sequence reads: CASRNRFDRWEDEKLFF. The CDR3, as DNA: TGTGCCAGTCGTAACCGCTTCGACAGGTGGGAAGATGAAAAACTGTTTTTT.

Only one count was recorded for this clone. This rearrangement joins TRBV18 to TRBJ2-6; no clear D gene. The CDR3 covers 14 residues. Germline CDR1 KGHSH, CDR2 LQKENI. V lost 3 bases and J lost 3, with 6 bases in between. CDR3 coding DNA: TGTGCCAGCTCACCGGCAGATGGGGCCAACGTCCTGACTTTC. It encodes CASSPADGANVLTF.

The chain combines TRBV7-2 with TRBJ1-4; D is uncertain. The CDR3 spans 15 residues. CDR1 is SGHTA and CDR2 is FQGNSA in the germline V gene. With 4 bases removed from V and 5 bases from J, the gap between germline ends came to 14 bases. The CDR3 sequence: CASSSSAGINEKLFF. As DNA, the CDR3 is TGTGCCAGCAGCTCAAGCGCCGGGATCAATGAAAAACTGTTTTTT.

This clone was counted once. In DNA, the CDR3 is TGCGCCAGCAGGACTAGCGGGAGGAGGGAGCTGTTTTTT. It yields the protein CASRTSGRRELFF. The gene calls are TRBV23-1 and TRBJ2-2; 13 bases line up with TRBD2. TRBV23-1 is given ORF status, its function remaining uncertain. The CDR3 runs 13 residues. The ends lost 6 bases at V and 9 bases at J; junction bases unmatched: 1.

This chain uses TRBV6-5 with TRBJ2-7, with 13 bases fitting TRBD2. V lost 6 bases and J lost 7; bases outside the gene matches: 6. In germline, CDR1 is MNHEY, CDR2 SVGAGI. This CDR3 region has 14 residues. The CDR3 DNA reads TGTGCCAGCAGGGGACTAGCGGGAAAAAGGGAGCAGTACTTC. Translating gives CASRGLAGKREQYF.

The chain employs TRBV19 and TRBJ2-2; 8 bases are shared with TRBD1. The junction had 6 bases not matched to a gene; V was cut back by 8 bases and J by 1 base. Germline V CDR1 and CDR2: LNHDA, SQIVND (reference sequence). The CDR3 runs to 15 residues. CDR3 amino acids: CASSKDRVNTGELFF. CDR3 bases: TGTGCCAGTTCGAAGGACAGGGTGAACACCGGGGAGCTGTTTTTT.

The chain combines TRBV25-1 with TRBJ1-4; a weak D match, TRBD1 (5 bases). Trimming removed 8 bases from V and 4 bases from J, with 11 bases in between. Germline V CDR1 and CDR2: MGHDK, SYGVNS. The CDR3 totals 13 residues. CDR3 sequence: CASSRQINEKLFF. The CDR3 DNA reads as TGTGCCAGCTCCAGACAGATTAATGAAAAACTGTTTTTT.

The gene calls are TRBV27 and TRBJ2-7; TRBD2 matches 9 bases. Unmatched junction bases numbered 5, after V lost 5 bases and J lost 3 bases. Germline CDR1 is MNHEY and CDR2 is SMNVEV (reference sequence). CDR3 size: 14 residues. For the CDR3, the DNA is TGTGCCAGCAGTCACGGACTAGCGCGCTACGAGCAGTACTTC. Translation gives CASSHGLARYEQYF.

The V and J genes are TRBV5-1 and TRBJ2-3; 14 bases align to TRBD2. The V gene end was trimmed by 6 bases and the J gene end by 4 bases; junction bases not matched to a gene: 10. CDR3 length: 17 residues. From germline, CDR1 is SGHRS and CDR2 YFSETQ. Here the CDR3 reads CASTIGTSGRRADTQYF. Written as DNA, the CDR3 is TGCGCCAGCACCATCGGGACTAGCGGGAGAAGAGCAGATACGCAGTATTTT.

CDR3 sequence reads: CASSDSGTSGYEQYF. In DNA, the CDR3 is TGTGCCAGCAGTGACTCCGGGACTAGCGGGTACGAGCAGTACTTC. The chain recombines TRBV2 with TRBJ2-7; 12 nucleotides line up with TRBD2. There are 15 residues in the CDR3. The germline CDR1 and CDR2 sequences are SNHLY and FYNNEI. With V trimmed by 3 bases and J by 4 bases, 4 bases remained unmatched.

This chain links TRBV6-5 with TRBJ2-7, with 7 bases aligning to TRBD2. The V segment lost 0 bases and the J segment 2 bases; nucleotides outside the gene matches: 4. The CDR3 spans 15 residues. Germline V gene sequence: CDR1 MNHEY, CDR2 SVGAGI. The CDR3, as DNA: TGTGCCAGCAGTTACTCGGTGGGAGGGGCCTACGAGCAGTACTTC. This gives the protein CASSYSVGGAYEQYF.

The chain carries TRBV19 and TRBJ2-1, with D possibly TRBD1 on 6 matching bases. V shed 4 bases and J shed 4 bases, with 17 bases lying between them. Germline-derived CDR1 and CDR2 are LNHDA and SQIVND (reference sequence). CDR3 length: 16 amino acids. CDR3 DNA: TGTGCCAGTAGTACCCGGACAGCCAGGAGTTACAATGAGCAGTTCTTC. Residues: CASSTRTARSYNEQFF.

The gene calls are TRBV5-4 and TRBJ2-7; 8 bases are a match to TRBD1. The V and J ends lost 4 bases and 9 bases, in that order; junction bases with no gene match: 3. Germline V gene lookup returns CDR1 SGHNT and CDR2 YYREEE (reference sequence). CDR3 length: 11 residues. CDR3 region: CASSNTGGQYF. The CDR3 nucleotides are TGTGCCAGCAGCAATACAGGGGGGCAGTACTTC.

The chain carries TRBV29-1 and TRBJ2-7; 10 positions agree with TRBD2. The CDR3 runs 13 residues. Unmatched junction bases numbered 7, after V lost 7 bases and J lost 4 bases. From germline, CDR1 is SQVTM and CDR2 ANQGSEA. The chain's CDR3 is CSARAGGLYEQYF. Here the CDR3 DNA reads TGCAGCGCTCGAGCGGGAGGGCTTTACGAGCAGTACTTC.

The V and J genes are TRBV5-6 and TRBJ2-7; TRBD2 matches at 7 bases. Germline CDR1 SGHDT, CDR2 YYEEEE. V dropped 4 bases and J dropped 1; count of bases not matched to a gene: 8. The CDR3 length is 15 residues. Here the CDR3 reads CASSLGTTVSYEQYF. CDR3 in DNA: TGTGCCAGCAGCCTCGGGACTACGGTTTCCTACGAGCAGTACTTC.

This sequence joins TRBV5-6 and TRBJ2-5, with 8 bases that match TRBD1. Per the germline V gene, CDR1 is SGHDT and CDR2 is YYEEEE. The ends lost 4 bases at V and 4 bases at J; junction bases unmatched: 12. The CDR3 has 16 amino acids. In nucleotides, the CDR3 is TGTGCCAGCAGCCCGGACAGGGCGTTTTTTCGAGAGACCCAGTACTTC. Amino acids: CASSPDRAFFRETQYF.

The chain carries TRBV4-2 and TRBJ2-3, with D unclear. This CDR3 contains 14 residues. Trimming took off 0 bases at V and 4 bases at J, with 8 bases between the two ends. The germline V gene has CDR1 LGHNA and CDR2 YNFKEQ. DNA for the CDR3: TGTGCCAGCAGCCAAGATGAGTCTCCAGATACGCAGTATTTT. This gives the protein CASSQDESPDTQYF.

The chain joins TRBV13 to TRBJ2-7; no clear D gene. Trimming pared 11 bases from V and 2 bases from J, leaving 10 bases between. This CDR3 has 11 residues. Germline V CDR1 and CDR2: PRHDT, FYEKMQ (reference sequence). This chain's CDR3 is CASSRAYEQYF. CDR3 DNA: TGTGCCTCCTCCCGGGCCTACGAGCAGTACTTC.

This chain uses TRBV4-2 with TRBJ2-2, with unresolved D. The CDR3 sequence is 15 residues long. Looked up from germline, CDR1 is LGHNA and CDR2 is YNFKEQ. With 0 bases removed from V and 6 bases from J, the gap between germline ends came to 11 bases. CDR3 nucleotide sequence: TGTGCCAGCAGCCAAGAACCTAGTATGGCCGGGGAGCTGTTTTTT. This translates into CASSQEPSMAGELFF.

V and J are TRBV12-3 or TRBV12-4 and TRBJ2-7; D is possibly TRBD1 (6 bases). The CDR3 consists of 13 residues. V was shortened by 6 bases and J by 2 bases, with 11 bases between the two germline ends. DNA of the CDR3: TGTGCCAGCAGCGGACAGATCGCCTACGAGCAGTACTTC. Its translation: CASSGQIAYEQYF.

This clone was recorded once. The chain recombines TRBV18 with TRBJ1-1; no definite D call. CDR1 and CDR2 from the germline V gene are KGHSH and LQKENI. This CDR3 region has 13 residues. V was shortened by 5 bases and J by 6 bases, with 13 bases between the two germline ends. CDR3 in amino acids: CASSSSHGAEAFF. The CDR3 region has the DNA TGTGCCAGCTCATCTTCGCACGGGGCTGAAGCTTTCTTT.

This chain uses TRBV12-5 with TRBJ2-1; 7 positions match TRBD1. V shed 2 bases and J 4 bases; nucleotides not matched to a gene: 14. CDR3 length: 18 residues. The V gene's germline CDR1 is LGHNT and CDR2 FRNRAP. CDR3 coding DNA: TGTGCTAGTGGTTTGAACAGGGGTAATTCCGGGGATTACAATGAGCAGTTCTTC. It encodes CASGLNRGNSGDYNEQFF.

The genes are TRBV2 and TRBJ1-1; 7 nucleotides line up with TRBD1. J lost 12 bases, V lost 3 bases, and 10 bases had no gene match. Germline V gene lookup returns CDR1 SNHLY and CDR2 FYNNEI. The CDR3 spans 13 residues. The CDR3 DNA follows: TGTGCCAGCAGTGATGGACAGGCCCGTGTGTCTTTCTTT. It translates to CASSDGQARVSFF.

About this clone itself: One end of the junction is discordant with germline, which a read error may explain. Written as DNA, the CDR3 is TGTGCTAGCAGCTTAGTGGGACAGGGCGGGTCAGAGACCCAGTACTTC. This sequence encodes CASSLVGQGGSETQYF. The chain joins TRBV7-7 to TRBJ2-5; 9 bases fit TRBD1. Per the germline V gene, CDR1 is SSHAT and CDR2 is FNYEAQ (reference sequence). The CDR3 has 16 amino acids. The complete variable domain, with remaining parts taken from reference TRBV7-7 and TRBJ2-5, reads GAGVSQSPRYKVTKRGQDVTLRCDPISSHATLYWYQQALGQGPEFLTYFNYEAQPDKSGLPSDRFSAERPEGSISTLTIQRTEQRDSAMYRCASSLVGQGGSETQYFGPGTRLLVL.